This entry features one T cell receptor (beta chain) sequence. The target of this receptor is not known. The sample holds no much larger clone one base away, and base qualities are not on file. The sample belongs to a study of OX40 agonist ivuxolimab in advanced cancers. Background on the whole study: Ivuxolimab was a fully human IgG2 agonistic monoclonal antibody targeting the costimulatory receptor OX40 (CD134). Intravenous ivuxolimab was administered to patients every 2 weeks at six dose levels: 0.01, 0.1, 0.3, 1.5, 3 and 10 mg/kg. Of the 50 to 55 dose-escalation patients, hepatocellular carcinoma was present in roughly 19, melanoma in around 15, renal cell carcinoma in 9 and head and neck cancer in 9. A male proportion of around 80% and a mean age of approximately 60 years, ranging from about 23 to 90, were recorded for the dose-escalation cohort. Patients were allowed to have had prior anti-PD-1, anti-PD-L1 or anti-CTLA-4 therapy, and approximately 40% of the dose-escalation patients had previously received checkpoint inhibitors. Partial responses were achieved by three dose-escalation patients, of whom one had hepatocellular carcinoma and two had cutaneous melanoma. The point of sequencing TCRbeta in the periphery was to test whether ivuxolimab changed TCR sequence diversity and drove clonal T-cell expansion. The paper reports the monotherapy dose-escalation portion (N of about 50 patients) of the phase I ivuxolimab trial.

To sequence the TCRbeta CDR3 region, genomic DNA was isolated from the sorted cells. TCRbeta CDR3 regions were sequenced using the immunoSEQ Assay. TCRdb carries this immuneACCESS record with in-frame sequences only. Its versions omit some clonotypes, under half of them owing to an unresolved V gene in the studies checked, with the rest unexplained. The sample includes about 35,000 clones, with over 80% observed a single time. The top ten hold 23% of the sample. General conclusions and limits of the study: Partial responders in the 0.1-3.0 mg/kg groups had among the lowest normalized peripheral clonal expansion, especially among CD8+ T cells. Low levels of normalized T-cell clonal expansion were also shown by some nonresponding patients. After ivuxolimab, more expanded clones were found on average in CD8+ T cells than in CD4+ T cells. At doses of 0.1 to 3.0 mg/kg, clonal expansion of both CD4+ and CD8+ blood T cells was observed from baseline to week 6. The antigen specificity of the clonally expanded peripheral T cells was not determined.

Patients with autoimmune disease history or receiving systemic immunosuppression were excluded from the trial. Peripheral blood for TCR sequencing was collected from all dose cohorts at baseline, on cycle 4 day 1, and on cycle 7 day 1. The samples were taken from a phase I, first-in-human, multicenter, open-label dose-escalation trial of ivuxolimab. Adults with locally advanced or metastatic melanoma, renal cell carcinoma, hepatocellular carcinoma or head and neck squamous cell carcinoma were enrolled in the trial. CD4+ and CD8+ T cells were sorted separately from peripheral blood before TCR sequencing. Here V drops 6 bases and J drops 0 bases, and the junction holds 12 bases not matched to any gene. The germline V gene specifies MDHEN as CDR1 and SYDVKM as CDR2. The CDR3, cysteine through phenylalanine, is 19 amino acids long. Just the 57-base CDR3 DNA is kept, in frame starting at base 1.

This receptor was taken from an adult with an advanced solid tumor such as melanoma, head and neck, liver or kidney cancer. The chain joins TRBV28 to TRBJ2-1; 12 central bases correspond to TRBD2. This sample comprised CD4+ or CD8+ T cells sorted from blood, obtained in a trial of the OX40 agonist ivuxolimab. The CDR3 amino acid sequence is: CASRPRLAGARSSYNEQFF. Here is the DNA: TGTGCCAGCAGGCCAAGACTAGCGGGGGCCCGTAGCTCCTACAATGAGCAGTTCTTC.